The 13 T cell receptor beta chains in this list originate from one sample, sequenced in a study of blood T cell repertoires in COVID-19. The protocol was immunoSEQ multiplex PCR, while the TCRdb copy is restricted to in-frame clones and leaves out a portion. The repertoire includes some 120,000 clones, approximately 85% of them detected once, and approximately 3.5% sits in the top ten. The material sequenced was peripheral blood. The receptors derive from a woman of 80 years or more with COVID-19, enrolled during active disease.

The chain links TRBV18 to TRBJ2-1; 7 nucleotides agree with TRBD1. There are 15 residues in the CDR3. Germline trimming cut 0 bases from V and 7 bases from J; bases unmatched to any gene: 6. The V gene's germline CDR1 is KGHSH and CDR2 LQKENI. Written as DNA, the CDR3 is TGTGCCAGCTCACCACCAGGGGGCCATAATAATGAGCAGTTCTTC. Its protein product is CASSPPGGHNNEQFF.

The chain is built from TRBV4-3 and TRBJ2-7; TRBD2 agrees at 9 bases. The V gene's germline CDR1 is LGHNA and CDR2 YSLEER. The CDR3 is 15 amino acids. After removal of 5 bases from V and 2 bases from J, the junction contained 7 bases not matched to a gene. CDR3 nucleotides: TGCGCCAGCAGCGCGGGGGGGGGCAGCCCCTACGAGCAGTACTTC. It encodes CASSAGGGSPYEQYF.

The chain combines TRBV19 with TRBJ1-2; D might be TRBD1 (5 bases). Trimming took 8 bases from V and 3 from J, leaving 13 bases between them. The germline gives CDR1 LNHDA, CDR2 SQIVND (reference sequence). The CDR3 is made up of 13 amino acids. In DNA, the CDR3 is TGTGCCAGTGAGAGACGGGGGGACTATGGCTACACCTTC. Amino acid sequence: CASERRGDYGYTF.

This rearrangement joins TRBV6-5 to TRBJ1-3, with 7 bases that match TRBD1. Per germline, CDR1 MNHEY and CDR2 SVGAGI. This CDR3 contains 15 residues. With V trimmed by 0 bases and J by 7 bases, 6 bases remained unmatched. The CDR3 region has the DNA TGTGCCAGCAGTTACTCATCACAGGGGCTGAACACCATATATTTT. As protein: CASSYSSQGLNTIYF.

The chain is built from TRBV29-1 and TRBJ2-5, with D perhaps matching TRBD1 (5 bases). V lost 5 bases, J lost 5 bases, and 15 bases lay in between. The CDR3 runs 13 residues. Looked up from germline, CDR1 is SQVTM and CDR2 is ANQGSEA. The CDR3 reads CSVMDKRRETQYF. For the CDR3, the DNA is TGCAGCGTTATGGACAAACGGCGGGAGACCCAGTACTTC.

This clone was picked up many times. The gene calls are TRBV5-1 and TRBJ1-1; 7 bases agree with TRBD1. Trimming at V came to 4 bases and at J to 0 bases, leaving 9 bases not matched to a gene. The germline V gene has CDR1 SGHRS and CDR2 YFSETQ. The CDR3 spans 16 residues. CDR3 nucleotide sequence: TGCGCCAGCAGCCTTGGACAGGCCCTTTTGAACACTGAAGCTTTCTTT. This translates into CASSLGQALLNTEAFF.

This chain links TRBV6-1 with TRBJ1-5, with D possibly matching TRBD1 (5 bases). Trimming pared 2 bases from V and 5 bases from J, leaving 10 bases between. CDR1 is MNHNS and CDR2 is SASEGT in the germline V gene. This CDR3 is built from 14 residues. The CDR3 sequence: CASSESGGDQPQHF. In nucleotides, the CDR3 is TGTGCCAGCAGTGAATCCGGGGGAGATCAGCCCCAGCATTTT.

As DNA, the CDR3 is TGTGCCAGCAGGGCAGACTCTGGAAACACCATATATTTT. The encoded protein is CASRADSGNTIYF. The genes are TRBV2 and TRBJ1-3, with D hard to call. From germline, CDR1 is SNHLY and CDR2 FYNNEI. V was trimmed by 6 bases and J by 0 bases, leaving 6 bases between them. The CDR3 covers 13 residues. Combining the CDR3 with reference TRBV2 and TRBJ1-3 gives the whole variable domain EPEVTQTPSHQVTQMGQEVILRCVPISNHLYFYWYRQILGQKVEFLVSFYNNEISEKSEIFDDQFSVERPDGSNFTLKIRSTKLEDSAMYFCASRADSGNTIYFGEGSWLTVV.

The rearrangement links TRBV6-5 to TRBJ2-7; TRBD1 matches 11 bases. Germline CDR1 and CDR2: MNHEY and SVGAGI. V lost 0 bases to trimming and J lost 6 bases; unmatched junction nucleotides: 4. CDR3 size: 15 residues. The CDR3 nucleotides read TGTGCCAGCAGTTACTCCGGGACAGGGGGTGGCGAGCAGTACTTC. It encodes CASSYSGTGGGEQYF.

The chain has TRBV19 and TRBJ2-5; 9 positions agree with TRBD2. Germline CDR1 is LNHDA and CDR2 is SQIVND (reference sequence). Trimming cost V 3 bases and J 2 bases; bases outside gene matches: 7. This CDR3 is 16 amino acids long. The CDR3, as DNA: TGTGCCAGTAGTATTCAAAGGACTAGCGCGCAAGAGACCCAGTACTTC. Encoded protein: CASSIQRTSAQETQYF.

The V call is TRBV5-1, the J call TRBJ2-5, with TRBD2 matching over 9 bases. V lost 0 bases, J lost 1 base, and 4 bases stayed unmatched. Germline CDR1 and CDR2: SGHRS and YFSETQ. This CDR3 is 16 amino acids long. The CDR3 DNA reads as TGCGCCAGCAGCTTGGGGGCGGGAGGGACCCAAGAGACCCAGTACTTC. Translating gives CASSLGAGGTQETQYF.

The chain combines TRBV6-5 with TRBJ2-2; weak D call: TRBD2 (6 bases). Germline V gene data show CDR1 as MNHEY and CDR2 as SVGAGI. CDR3 length: 14 amino acids. Trimming shortened V by 6 bases and J by 6 bases, and 14 bases separated the two germline ends. This chain's CDR3 is CASRPPGLSGELFF. For the CDR3, the DNA is TGTGCCAGCAGACCGCCTGGACTATCCGGGGAGCTGTTTTTT.

The CDR3 sequence: CASSQGQGANTEAFF. For the CDR3, the DNA is TGCGCCAGCAGCCAAGGGCAGGGGGCAAACACTGAAGCTTTCTTT. The chain uses TRBV4-1 and TRBJ1-1; 8 positions match TRBD1. Per the germline V gene, CDR1 is MGHRA and CDR2 is YSYEKL. The length of the CDR3 is 15 residues. The V gene end was trimmed by 1 base and the J gene end by 2 bases; junction bases not matched to a gene: 3.